This T cell receptor (beta chain) was sequenced for a study of T cells expressing NK-cell markers (dated by TCRdb to 2018 to 2020). Looking at the study overall: Three sorted T-cell subsets (CD3+CD56+NKG2C+, CD3+CD56+NKG2C- and CD3+CD56-NKG2C+) from roughly eight donors had their TCR beta-chain repertoires profiled. Seven of the eight sequenced donors were HCMV-seropositive and one was HCMV-seronegative. The study sequenced eight donors, all healthy volunteers chosen at random: three men and five women. Sequencing of the libraries produced 2 x 150 bp reads on Illumina HiSeq 2000/2500, MiSeq or NextSeq.

HCMV-specific IgG was detected in serum with a commercial ELISA kit to determine HCMV serostatus. Peripheral blood mononuclear cells were isolated from blood by Ficoll density gradient centrifugation. To note about this clonotype: Its binding antigen is unknown.

The CDR3 holds 13 amino acids from the cysteine to the phenylalanine. No DNA is listed. The germline V gene (reference sequence) specifies PRHDT as CDR1 and FYEKMQ as CDR2. Sequencing relied on an Illumina HiSeq 2000. TCR beta cDNA libraries were made by 5'RACE template switching that added a universal primer site and unique molecular identifiers. Priming for cDNA synthesis came from the TCR beta constant segment, and two successive PCR amplification steps followed. Per the original workflow: Reads were demultiplexed and grouped by UMI with MIGEC, and clonotypes were assembled and quantified with MiTCR. To remove erroneous sequences, TCR cDNA sequences were retained only when supported by two or more reads. The tcR package was used for downstream repertoire analysis, with clonotypes matched between fractions based on CDR3 nucleotide sequence plus V segment. VDJmatch was used to annotate antigen specificity against VDJdb, with one amino acid substitution in CDR3 allowed. TCRdb reprocessed the reads and lists each CDR3 protein sequence as a single entry, with no DNA. For this entry, the V and J calls and clone size follow TCRdb and not the study's own pipeline. The sample table gives 350,000 to 450,000 distinct CDR3 sequences. About 5.2% of the sample belongs to the ten largest clones.

The paper as a whole reports these results and caveats: Those dominant clonotypes were again the most abundant among CD3+CD56-NKG2C+ cells in a few donors, at about 25-60.1%. For five or six donors, the dominant CD3+CD56+NKG2C+ clonotypes were among the top 10 CD8+ clonotypes and accounted for about 1.0-7.5% of CD8+ T cells. It remained unclear whether the expanded NKG2C-expressing T cell clones were specific for HCMV antigens.

This sequence was found in a man aged 18 to 69 in good health. The sequence joins TRBV13 to TRBJ1-6; TCRdb returns TRBD1, unconfirmable since there is no DNA. Material for sequencing was blood T cells: a sorted CD56 or NKG2C T cell subset, CD4+ or CD8+ T cells, or bulk PBMC T cells (not recorded which). This receptor carries the CDR3 CASSTGIGSPLHF.